The 7 T cell receptor beta chains reported below all come from one sample, sequenced in a study of CXCR3-negative and CXCR3-positive naive CD8 T cells. Overall study results and limits: CXCR3-positive naive cells carried more hydrophobic TRB CDR3s than CXCR3-negative ones.

Their specific antigens are unknown. Each TRB cDNA library was prepared by 5' RACE (with UMI labels). TCRdb reprocessed the 5' RACE reads and reports one entry per CDR3 protein, with no DNA. The sample totals just under 90,000 distinct CDR3 sequences. Sequencing was carried out using naive CXCR3+ CD8+ T cells from blood. The sample's subset: CD45RO-CCR7+CD27+CD95- naive CD8+ T cells expressing CXCR3 (TNR3+). The receptors derive from a human donor in good health. Some clones in this sample may be carry-over from other donors' samples.

The chain couples TRBV28 to TRBJ2-3; with no DNA, the TCRdb D assignment of TRBD2 cannot be verified. This CDR3 region has 15 residues. From germline, CDR1 is MDHEN and CDR2 SYDVKM. This chain's CDR3 is CASSLEGSPTDTQYF. Based on the CDR3 plus reference TRBV28 and TRBJ2-3, the full variable domain is DVKVTQSSRYLVKRTGEKVFLECVQDMDHENMFWYRQDPGLGLRLIYFSYDVKMKEKGDIPEGYSVSREKKERFSLILESASTNQTSMYLCASSLEGSPTDTQYFGPGTRLTVL.

CDR3 region: CASSQGARSGQPQHF. The chain employs TRBV4-1 and TRBJ1-5. The CDR3 runs 15 residues. CDR1 and CDR2 (germline): MGHRA, YSYEKL.

The chain combines TRBV9 with TRBJ2-7. The CDR3 totals 14 residues. CDR1 is SGDLS and CDR2 is YYNGEE in the germline V gene. The CDR3 protein is CASSAWGLSYEQYF.

V usage is TRBV9 and J usage is TRBJ2-5; the D call of TRBD1 rests on TCRdb alone, since no DNA is present to check it. Per the germline V gene, CDR1 is SGDLS and CDR2 is YYNGEE. The CDR3 is 15 residues long. The CDR3 is CASSTDDLGQAAQYF.

V usage is TRBV4-3 and J usage is TRBJ1-6. The V gene's germline CDR1 is LGHNA and CDR2 YSLEER. CDR3 length: 12 residues. This chain's CDR3 is CASRREDSPLHF.

This rearrangement joins TRBV20-1 to TRBJ2-7. This CDR3 comprises 13 residues. CDR1 and CDR2 from the germline V gene are DFQATT and SNEGSKA (reference sequence). The CDR3 protein is CSARGFSSYEQYF.

V gene TRBV10-3 combines with J gene TRBJ2-3; there is no DNA to check the TCRdb D call of TRBD2. The CDR3 is made up of 13 amino acids. CDR1 ENHRY and CDR2 SYGVKD come from the germline V gene. This CDR3 reads CAISGGALDTQYF.